This T cell receptor beta chain was captured by sequencing in a study of tumor-infiltrating lymphocytes in primary liver carcinoma. Study-wide background: Ranging in age from 30 to 69 years, the patients were men and women.

Each 20-30 mg portion of unsorted bulk tissue served as the source for co-extraction of RNA and DNA. The CDR3 spans 13 residues. V was pared by 4 bases and J by 8 bases, with 0 bases of the junction left unmatched. The germline CDR1 and CDR2 sequences are SGHTA and FQGTGA. TCR beta cDNA was made from 400 to 500 ng total RNA with a constant-region primer. A slightly modified ARM-PCR protocol with three nested multiplex PCR rounds produced these TCR beta libraries. The first two PCR rounds used TRBV1-TRBV30 primers with a Cbeta primer, roughly 10 cycles each. In TCRdb, the multiplex PCR reads were re-called with MiXCR into one record per CDR3 protein. The data hold tens of thousands of distinct CDR3 sequences, with 75% observed a single time.

The sequencing input was tumor-adjacent normal liver tissue. This receptor was obtained from a man aged 35 to 55 with primary liver carcinoma and hepatitis B virus infection. The gene calls are TRBV7-3 and TRBJ2-1; 12 positions agree with TRBD2. The CDR3 sequence: CASSSSGRDEQFF. The CDR3 nucleotides are TGTGCCAGCAGCTCTAGCGGGAGGGATGAGCAGTTCTTC.